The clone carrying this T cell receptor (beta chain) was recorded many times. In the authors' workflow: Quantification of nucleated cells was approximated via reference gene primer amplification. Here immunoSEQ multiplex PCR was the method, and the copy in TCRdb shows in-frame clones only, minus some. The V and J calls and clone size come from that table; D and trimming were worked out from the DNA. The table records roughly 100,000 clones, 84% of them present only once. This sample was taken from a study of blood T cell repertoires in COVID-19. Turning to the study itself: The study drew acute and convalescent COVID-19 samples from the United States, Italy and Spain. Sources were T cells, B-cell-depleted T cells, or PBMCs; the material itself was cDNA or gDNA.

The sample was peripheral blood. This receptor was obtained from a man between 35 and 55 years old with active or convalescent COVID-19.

CDR3 sequence: CASSADRLSYEQYF. CDR3 nucleotide sequence: TGTGCCAGTAGTGCTGACAGGTTATCCTACGAGCAGTACTTC. The chain is built from TRBV19 and TRBJ2-7; tentative D call: TRBD1 (6 bases). The V end lost 5 bases, the J end lost 1 base, and 12 bases lay between the germline ends. This CDR3 has 14 residues. Germline V gives CDR1 LNHDA, CDR2 SQIVND (reference sequence).